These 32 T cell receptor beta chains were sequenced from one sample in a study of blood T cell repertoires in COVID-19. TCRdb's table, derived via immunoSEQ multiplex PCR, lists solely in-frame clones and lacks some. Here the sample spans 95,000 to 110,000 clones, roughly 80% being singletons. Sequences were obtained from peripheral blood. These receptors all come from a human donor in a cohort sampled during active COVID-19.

CDR3 DNA: TGTGCCAGCAGCCGAACCATGGCGGGGCCAAACACCGGGGAGCTGTTTTTT. Protein sequence: CASSRTMAGPNTGELFF. The rearrangement links TRBV5-4 to TRBJ2-2; a weak D match, TRBD2 (6 bases). Per the germline V gene, CDR1 is SGHNT and CDR2 is YYREEE (reference sequence). V lost 4 bases, J lost 2 bases, and 18 bases lay in between. The CDR3 covers 17 residues.

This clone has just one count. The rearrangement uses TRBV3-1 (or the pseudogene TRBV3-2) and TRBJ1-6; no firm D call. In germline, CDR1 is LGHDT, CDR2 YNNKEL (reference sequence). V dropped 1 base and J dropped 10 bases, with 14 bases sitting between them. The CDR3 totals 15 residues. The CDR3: CASSQGARFVSPLHF. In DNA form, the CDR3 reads TGTGCCAGCAGCCAAGGGGCCAGGTTTGTATCACCCCTCCACTTT.

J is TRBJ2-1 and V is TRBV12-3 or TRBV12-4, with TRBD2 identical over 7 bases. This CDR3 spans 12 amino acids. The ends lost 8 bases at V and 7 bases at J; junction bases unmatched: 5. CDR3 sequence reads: CASESGGNEQFF. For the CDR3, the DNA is TGTGCCAGCGAATCGGGGGGTAATGAGCAGTTCTTC.

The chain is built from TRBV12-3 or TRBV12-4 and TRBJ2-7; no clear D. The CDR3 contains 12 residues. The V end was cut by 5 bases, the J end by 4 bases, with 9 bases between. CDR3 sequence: CASSPTAYEQYF. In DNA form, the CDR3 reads TGTGCCAGCAGTCCAACAGCATACGAGCAGTACTTC.

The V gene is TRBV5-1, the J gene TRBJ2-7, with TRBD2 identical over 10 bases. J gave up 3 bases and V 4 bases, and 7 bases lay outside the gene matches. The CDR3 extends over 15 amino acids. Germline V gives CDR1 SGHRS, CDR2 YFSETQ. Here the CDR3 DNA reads TGCGCCAGCAGCGCCGCTAGCGGGGGCATCTACGAGCAGTACTTC. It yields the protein CASSAASGGIYEQYF.

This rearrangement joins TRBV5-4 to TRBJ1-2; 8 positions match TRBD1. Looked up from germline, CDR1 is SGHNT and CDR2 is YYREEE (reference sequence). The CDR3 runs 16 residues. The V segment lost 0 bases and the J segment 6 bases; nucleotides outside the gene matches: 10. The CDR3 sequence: CASSLEVGQAVNGYTF. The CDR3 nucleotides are TGTGCCAGCAGCTTGGAGGTGGGACAGGCGGTGAATGGCTACACCTTC. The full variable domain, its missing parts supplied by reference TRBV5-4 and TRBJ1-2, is ETGVTQSPTHLIKTRGQQVTLRCSSQSGHNTVSWYQQALGQGPQFIFQYYREEENGRGNFPPRFSGLQFPNYSSELNVNALELDDSALYLCASSLEVGQAVNGYTFGSGTRLTVV.

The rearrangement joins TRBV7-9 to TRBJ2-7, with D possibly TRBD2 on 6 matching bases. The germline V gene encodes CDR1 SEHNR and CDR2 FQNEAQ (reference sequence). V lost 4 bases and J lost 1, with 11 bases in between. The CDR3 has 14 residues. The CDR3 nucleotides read TGTGCCAGCAGCTCGACTAGGGGATCCTACGAGCAGTACTTC. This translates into CASSSTRGSYEQYF.

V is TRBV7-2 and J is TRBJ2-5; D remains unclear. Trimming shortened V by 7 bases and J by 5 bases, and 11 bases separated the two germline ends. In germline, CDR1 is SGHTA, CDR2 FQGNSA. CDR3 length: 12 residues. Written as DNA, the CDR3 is TGTGCCAGCACCCCAAACTTGGAGACCCAGTACTTC. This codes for CASTPNLETQYF. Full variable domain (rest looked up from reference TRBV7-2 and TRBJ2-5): GAGVSQSPSNKVTEKGKDVELRCDPISGHTALYWYRQSLGQGLEFLIYFQGNSAPDKSGLPSDRFSAERTGGSVSTLTIQRTQQEDSAVYLCASTPNLETQYFGPGTRLLVL.

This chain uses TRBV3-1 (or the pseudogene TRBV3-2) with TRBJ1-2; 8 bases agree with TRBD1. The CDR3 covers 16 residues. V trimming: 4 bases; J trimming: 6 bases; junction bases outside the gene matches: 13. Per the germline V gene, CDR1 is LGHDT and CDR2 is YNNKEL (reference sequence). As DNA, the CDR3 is TGTGCCAGCAGCCCGACGACCGGGACAGGCTATAATGGCTACACCTTC. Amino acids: CASSPTTGTGYNGYTF.

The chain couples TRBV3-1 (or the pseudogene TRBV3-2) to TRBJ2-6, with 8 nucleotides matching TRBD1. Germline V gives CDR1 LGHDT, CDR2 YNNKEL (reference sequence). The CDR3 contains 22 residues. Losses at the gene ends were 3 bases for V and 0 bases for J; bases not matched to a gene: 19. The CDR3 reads CASSQGQSTGELSRSGANVLTF. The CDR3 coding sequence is TGTGCCAGCAGCCAGGGACAATCGACAGGGGAGTTATCCCGCTCTGGGGCCAACGTCCTGACTTTC.

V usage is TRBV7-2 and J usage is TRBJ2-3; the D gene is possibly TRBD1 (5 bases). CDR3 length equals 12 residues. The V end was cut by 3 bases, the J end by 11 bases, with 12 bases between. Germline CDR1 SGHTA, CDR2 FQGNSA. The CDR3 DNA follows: TGTGCCAGCAGCTTGACAGAGGCTGGGCAGTATTTT. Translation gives CASSLTEAGQYF.

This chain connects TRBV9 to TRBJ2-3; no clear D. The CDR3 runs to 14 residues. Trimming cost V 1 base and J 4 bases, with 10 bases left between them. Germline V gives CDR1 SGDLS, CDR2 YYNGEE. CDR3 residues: CASSVRVAPDTQYF. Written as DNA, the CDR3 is TGTGCCAGCAGCGTACGGGTAGCCCCAGATACGCAGTATTTT.

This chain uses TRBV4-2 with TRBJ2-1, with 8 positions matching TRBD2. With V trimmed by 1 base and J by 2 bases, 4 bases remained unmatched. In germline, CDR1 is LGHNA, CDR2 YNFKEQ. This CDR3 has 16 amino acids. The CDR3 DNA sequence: TGTGCCAGCAGCCAAGTGGGCGGGGGGCCCTACAATGAGCAGTTCTTC. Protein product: CASSQVGGGPYNEQFF.

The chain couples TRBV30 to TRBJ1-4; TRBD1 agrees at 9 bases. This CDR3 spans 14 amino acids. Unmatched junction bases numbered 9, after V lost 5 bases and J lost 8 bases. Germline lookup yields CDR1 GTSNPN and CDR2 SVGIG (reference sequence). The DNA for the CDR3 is TGTGCCTGGGAGGAGGGGACAGGGACCGAAAAACTGTTTTTT. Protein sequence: CAWEEGTGTEKLFF.

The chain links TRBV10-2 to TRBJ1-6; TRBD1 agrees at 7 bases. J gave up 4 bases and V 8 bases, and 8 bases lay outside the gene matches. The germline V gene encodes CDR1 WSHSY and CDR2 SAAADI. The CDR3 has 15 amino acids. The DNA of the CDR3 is TGCGCCAGCCGGAATGACAGGGAATATAATTCACCCCTCCACTTT. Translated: CASRNDREYNSPLHF.

CDR3 amino acids: CASSSGQGQETQYF. In nucleotides, the CDR3 is TGCGCCAGCAGCTCAGGACAGGGGCAAGAGACCCAGTACTTC. The chain is built from TRBV5-1 and TRBJ2-5, with 9 bases aligning to TRBD1. Germline-derived CDR1 and CDR2 are SGHRS and YFSETQ. V was pared by 3 bases and J by 2 bases, with 2 bases of the junction left unmatched. The CDR3 has 14 residues.

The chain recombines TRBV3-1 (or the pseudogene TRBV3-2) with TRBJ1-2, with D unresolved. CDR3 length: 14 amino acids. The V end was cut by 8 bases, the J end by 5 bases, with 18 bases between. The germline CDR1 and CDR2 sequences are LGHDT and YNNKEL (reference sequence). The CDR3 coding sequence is TGTGCCAGCCGTATGGGCGGAGGTAGTTATGGCTACACCTTC. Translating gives CASRMGGGSYGYTF.

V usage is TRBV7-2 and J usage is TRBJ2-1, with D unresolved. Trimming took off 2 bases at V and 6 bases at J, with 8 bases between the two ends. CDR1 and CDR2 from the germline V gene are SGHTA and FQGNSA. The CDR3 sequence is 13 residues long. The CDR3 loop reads CASSLRQVNEQFF. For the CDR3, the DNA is TGTGCCAGCAGCTTACGGCAGGTCAATGAGCAGTTCTTC.

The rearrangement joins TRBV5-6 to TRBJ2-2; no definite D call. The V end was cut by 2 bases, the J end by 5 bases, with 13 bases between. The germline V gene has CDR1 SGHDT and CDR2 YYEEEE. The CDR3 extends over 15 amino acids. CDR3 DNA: TGTGCCAGCAGCTTTGGTGGGCGTCGTACCGGGGAGCTGTTTTTT. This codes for CASSFGGRRTGELFF.

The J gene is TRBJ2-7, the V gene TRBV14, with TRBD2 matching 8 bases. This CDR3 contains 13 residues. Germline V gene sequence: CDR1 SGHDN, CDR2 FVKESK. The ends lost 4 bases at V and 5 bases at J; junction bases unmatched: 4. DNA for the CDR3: TGTGCCAGCAGCCGGGGACTAGTCGACGAGCAGTACTTC. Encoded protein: CASSRGLVDEQYF.

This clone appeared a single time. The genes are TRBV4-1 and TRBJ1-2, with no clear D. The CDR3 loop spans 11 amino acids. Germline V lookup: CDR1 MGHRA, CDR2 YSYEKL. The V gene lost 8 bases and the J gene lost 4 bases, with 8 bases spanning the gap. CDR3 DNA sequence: TGCGCCAGCGGACGGGGCTATGGCTACACCTTC. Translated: CASGRGYGYTF.

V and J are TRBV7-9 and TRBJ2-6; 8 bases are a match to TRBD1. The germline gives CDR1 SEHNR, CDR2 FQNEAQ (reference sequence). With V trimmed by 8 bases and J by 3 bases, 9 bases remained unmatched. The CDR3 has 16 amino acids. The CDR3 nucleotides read TGTGCCAGCTTCGCGGACAGGGTCTATGGGGCCAACGTCCTGACTTTC. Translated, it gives CASFADRVYGANVLTF.

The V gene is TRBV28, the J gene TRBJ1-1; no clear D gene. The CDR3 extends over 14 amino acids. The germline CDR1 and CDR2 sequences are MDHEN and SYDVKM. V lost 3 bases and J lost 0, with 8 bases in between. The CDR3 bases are TGTGCCAGCAGTTTTTTCAGAATGAACACTGAAGCTTTCTTT. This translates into CASSFFRMNTEAFF.

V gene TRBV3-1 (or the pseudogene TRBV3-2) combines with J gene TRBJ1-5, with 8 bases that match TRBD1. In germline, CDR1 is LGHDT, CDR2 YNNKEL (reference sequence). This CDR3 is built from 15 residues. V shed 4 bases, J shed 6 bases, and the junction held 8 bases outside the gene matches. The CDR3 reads CASSPGTGGSQPQHF. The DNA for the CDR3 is TGTGCCAGCAGCCCCGGGACAGGCGGTAGTCAGCCCCAGCATTTT.

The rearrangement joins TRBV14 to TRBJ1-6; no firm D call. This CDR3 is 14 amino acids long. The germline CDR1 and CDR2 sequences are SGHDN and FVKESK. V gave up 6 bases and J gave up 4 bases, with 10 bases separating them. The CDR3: CASSPAMYNSPLHF. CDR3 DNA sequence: TGTGCCAGCAGTCCTGCTATGTATAATTCACCCCTCCACTTT.

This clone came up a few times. The CDR3 region is CASALPTGGRGTQYF. DNA of the CDR3: TGTGCTAGTGCCCTTCCGACAGGGGGCCGGGGGACCCAGTACTTC. V is TRBV12-5 and J is TRBJ2-5; 10 bases match TRBD1. This CDR3 has 15 residues. Trimming cost V 7 bases and J 7 bases; bases outside gene matches: 12. Germline V gives CDR1 LGHNT, CDR2 FRNRAP.

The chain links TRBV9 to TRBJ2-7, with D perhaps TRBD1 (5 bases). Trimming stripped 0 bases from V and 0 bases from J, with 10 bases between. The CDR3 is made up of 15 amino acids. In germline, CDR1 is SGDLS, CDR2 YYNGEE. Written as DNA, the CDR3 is TGTGCCAGCAGCGTAGGTCCAGGGCGCTCCTACGAGCAGTACTTC. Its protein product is CASSVGPGRSYEQYF.

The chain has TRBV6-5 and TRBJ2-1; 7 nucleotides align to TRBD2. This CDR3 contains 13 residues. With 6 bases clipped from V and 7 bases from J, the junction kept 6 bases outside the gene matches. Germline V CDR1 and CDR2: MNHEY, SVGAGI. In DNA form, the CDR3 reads TGTGCCAGCAGAACTTGGGGGGGGAATGAGCAGTTCTTC. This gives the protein CASRTWGGNEQFF.

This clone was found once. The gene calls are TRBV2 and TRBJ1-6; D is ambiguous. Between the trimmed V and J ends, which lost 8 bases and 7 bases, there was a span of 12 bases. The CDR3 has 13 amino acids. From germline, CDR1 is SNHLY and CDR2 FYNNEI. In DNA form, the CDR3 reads TGTGCCAGCGCGGCACCTGCCAATTCACCCCTCCACTTT. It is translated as CASAAPANSPLHF.

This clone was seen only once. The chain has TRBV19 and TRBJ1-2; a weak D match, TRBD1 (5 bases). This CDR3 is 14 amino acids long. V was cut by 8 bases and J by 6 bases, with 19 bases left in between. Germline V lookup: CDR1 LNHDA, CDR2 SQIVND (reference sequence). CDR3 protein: CASVPGRGGHGYTF. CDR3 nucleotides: TGTGCCAGTGTCCCTGGGCGGGGGGGTCATGGCTACACCTTC.

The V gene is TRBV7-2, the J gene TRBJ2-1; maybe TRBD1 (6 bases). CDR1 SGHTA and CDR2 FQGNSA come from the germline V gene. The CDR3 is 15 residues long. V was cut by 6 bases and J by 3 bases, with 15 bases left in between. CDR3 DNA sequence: TGTGCCAGCAGTAAACAGGGTGGGAACTACAATGAGCAGTTCTTC. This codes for CASSKQGGNYNEQFF.

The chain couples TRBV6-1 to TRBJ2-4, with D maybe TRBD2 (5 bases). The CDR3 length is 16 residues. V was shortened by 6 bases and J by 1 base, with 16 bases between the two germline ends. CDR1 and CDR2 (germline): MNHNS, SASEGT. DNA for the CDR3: TGTGCCAGCAGGGAATCGGGATTCGTGGCCAAAAACATTCAGTACTTC. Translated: CASRESGFVAKNIQYF.